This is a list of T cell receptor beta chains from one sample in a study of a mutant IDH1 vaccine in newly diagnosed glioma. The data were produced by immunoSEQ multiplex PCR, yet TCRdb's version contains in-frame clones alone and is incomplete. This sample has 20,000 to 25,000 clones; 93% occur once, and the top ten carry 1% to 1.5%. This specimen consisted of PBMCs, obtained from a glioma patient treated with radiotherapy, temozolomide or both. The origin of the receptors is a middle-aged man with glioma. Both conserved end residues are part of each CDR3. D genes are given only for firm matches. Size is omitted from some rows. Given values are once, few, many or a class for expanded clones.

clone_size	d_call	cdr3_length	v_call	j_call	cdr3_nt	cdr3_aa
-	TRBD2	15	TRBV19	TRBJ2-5	TGTGCCAGTAGTCCGGGGGGTGGCAGGGTAGAGACCCAGTACTTC	CASSPGGGRVETQYF
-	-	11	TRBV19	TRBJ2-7	TGTGCCAGTAGTGGGTCCTACGAGCAGTACTTC	CASSGSYEQYF
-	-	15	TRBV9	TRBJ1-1	TGTGCCAGCAGCCCGAATATAGACAGGAACACTGAAGCTTTCTTT	CASSPNIDRNTEAFF
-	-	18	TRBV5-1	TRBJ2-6	TGCGCCAGCAGTGAACCGGACAGAAGTCGCTCTGGGGCCAACGTCCTGACTTTC	CASSEPDRSRSGANVLTF
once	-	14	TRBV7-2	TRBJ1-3	TGTGCCAGCAGCTTCTGGGCGGCGGGAAACACCATATATTTT	CASSFWAAGNTIYF
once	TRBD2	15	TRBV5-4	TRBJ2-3	TGTGCCAGCAGCTCCGGGACTAGTGCTACAGATACGCAGTATTTT	CASSSGTSATDTQYF
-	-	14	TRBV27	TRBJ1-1	TGTGCCAGCAGCGCGATTGGTAGGGACACTGAAGCTTTCTTT	CASSAIGRDTEAFF
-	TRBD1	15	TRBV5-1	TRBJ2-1	TGCGCCAGCAGCTTGGAAGGGGGCCGGTACAATGAGCAGTTCTTC	CASSLEGGRYNEQFF
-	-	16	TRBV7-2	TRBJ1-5	TGTGCCAGCAGCTTAGGAATCAGAGGGCTAAATCAGCCCCAGCATTTT	CASSLGIRGLNQPQHF
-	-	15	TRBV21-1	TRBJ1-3	TGTGCCAGCAGCGCCCGGGACAGGGATGGAAACACCATATATTTT	CASSARDRDGNTIYF
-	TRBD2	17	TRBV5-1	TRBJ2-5	TGCGCCAGCAGCCCCGGACTAGCGGGGTTACCCCAAGAGACCCAGTACTTC	CASSPGLAGLPQETQYF
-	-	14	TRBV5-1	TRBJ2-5	TGCGCCAGCAGCTTGGTACAGTACCAAGAGACCCAGTACTTC	CASSLVQYQETQYF
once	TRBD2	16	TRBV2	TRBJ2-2	TGTGCCAGCAGTGAAAGCGGGGTTTTGAGCACCGGGGAGCTGTTTTTT	CASSESGVLSTGELFF